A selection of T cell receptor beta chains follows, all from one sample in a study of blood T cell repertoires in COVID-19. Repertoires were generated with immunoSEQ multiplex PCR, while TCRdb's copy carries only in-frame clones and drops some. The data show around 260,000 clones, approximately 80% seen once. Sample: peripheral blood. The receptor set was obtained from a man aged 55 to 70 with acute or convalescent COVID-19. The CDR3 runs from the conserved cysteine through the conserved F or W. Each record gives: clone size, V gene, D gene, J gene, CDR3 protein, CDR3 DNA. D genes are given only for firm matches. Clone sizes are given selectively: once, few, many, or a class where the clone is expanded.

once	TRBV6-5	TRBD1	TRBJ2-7	CASQTGGDSEQYF	TGTGCCAGCCAGACAGGGGGAGATTCCGAGCAGTACTTC
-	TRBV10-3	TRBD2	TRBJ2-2	CAISSSGANTGELFF	TGTGCCATCAGTAGTAGCGGGGCGAACACCGGGGAGCTGTTTTTT
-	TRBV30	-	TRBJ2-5	CAWRQETQYF	TGTGCCTGGAGACAGGAGACCCAGTACTTC
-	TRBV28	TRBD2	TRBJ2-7	CASSSPQGLAGYEQYF	TGTGCCAGCAGCTCTCCTCAGGGACTAGCGGGCTACGAGCAGTACTTC
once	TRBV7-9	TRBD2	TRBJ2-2	CASSVDPGLAGVGGELFF	TGTGCCAGCAGCGTAGACCCGGGACTAGCGGGAGTAGGCGGGGAGCTGTTTTTT
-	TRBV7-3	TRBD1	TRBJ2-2	CASSLLGQGDTGELFF	TGTGCCAGCAGCTTACTAGGACAGGGGGACACCGGGGAGCTGTTTTTT
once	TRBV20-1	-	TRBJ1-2	CSATNTDGYTF	TGCAGTGCTACGAACACAGATGGCTACACCTTC
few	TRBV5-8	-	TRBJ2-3	CASSYGLRDTQYF	TGTGCCAGCAGCTACGGACTCCGGGATACGCAGTATTTT
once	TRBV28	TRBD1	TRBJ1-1	CASSTDRGRSGPTEAFF	TGTGCCAGCAGCACGGACAGGGGGCGAAGCGGCCCCACTGAAGCTTTCTTT
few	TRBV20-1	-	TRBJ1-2	CSAREVYGYTF	TGCAGTGCTAGGGAGGTCTATGGCTACACCTTC
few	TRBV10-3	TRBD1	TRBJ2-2	CAISGGVQGAVTGELFF	TGTGCCATCAGTGGAGGGGTACAGGGGGCGGTCACCGGGGAGCTGTTTTTT
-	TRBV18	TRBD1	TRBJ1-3	CASSAPGTATSGNTIYF	TGTGCCAGCTCAGCCCCCGGGACAGCAACCTCTGGAAACACCATATATTTT
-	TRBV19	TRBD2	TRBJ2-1	CASSGGLAVTKQFF	TGTGCCAGTAGTGGAGGGCTAGCGGTGACTAAGCAGTTCTTC
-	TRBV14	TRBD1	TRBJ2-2	CASSLRTGTNTGELFF	TGTGCCAGCAGCCTCCGGACAGGGACTAACACCGGGGAGCTGTTTTTT
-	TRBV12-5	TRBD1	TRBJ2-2	CASGLKLGTGSAGELFF	TGTGCTAGTGGTTTGAAACTGGGGACAGGGAGCGCCGGGGAGCTGTTTTTT
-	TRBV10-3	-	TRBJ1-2	CAISDGEVYGYTF	TGTGCCATCAGTGACGGGGAGGTCTATGGCTACACCTTC
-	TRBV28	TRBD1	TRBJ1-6	CASGGAGITGGMEGSPLHF	TGTGCCAGCGGCGGCGCGGGGATAACAGGGGGCATGGAGGGATCACCCCTCCACTTT
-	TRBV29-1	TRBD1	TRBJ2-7	CSVEVTGVKQYF	TGCAGCGTTGAGGTGACAGGGGTGAAGCAGTACTTC
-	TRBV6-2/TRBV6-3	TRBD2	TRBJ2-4	CASSLLAGANIQYF	TGTGCCAGCAGCCTACTAGCGGGAGCCAACATTCAGTACTTC
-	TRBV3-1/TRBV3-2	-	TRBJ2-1	CASSQVNNEQFF	TGTGCCAGCAGCCAAGTCAACAATGAGCAGTTCTTC
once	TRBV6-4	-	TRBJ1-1	CASSLEGEGTEAFF	TGTGCCAGCAGCCTGGAGGGGGAGGGCACTGAAGCTTTCTTT
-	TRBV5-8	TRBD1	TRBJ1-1	CASSLRQGGSEAFF	TGTGCCAGCAGCTTGAGACAGGGGGGGAGTGAAGCTTTCTTT
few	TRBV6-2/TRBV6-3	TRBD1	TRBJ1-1	CASSYWAGGTNTEAFF	TGTGCCAGCAGTTACTGGGCAGGGGGGACGAACACTGAAGCTTTCTTT
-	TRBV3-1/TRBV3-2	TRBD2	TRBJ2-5	CASSQPRRGTSGGAETQYF	TGTGCCAGCAGCCAACCCCGGAGGGGAACTAGCGGGGGGGCGGAGACCCAGTACTTC
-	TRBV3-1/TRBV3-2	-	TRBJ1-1	CASSQDTTALEAFF	TGTGCCAGCAGCCAAGATACAACAGCCTTAGAAGCTTTCTTT
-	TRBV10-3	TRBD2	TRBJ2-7	CAISEGWEGAYEQYF	TGTGCCATCAGTGAAGGGTGGGAGGGCGCCTACGAGCAGTACTTC
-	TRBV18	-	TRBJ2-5	CASSPPPSAWETQYF	TGTGCCAGCTCACCACCCCCTAGCGCTTGGGAGACCCAGTACTTC
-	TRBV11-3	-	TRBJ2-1	CASSLGWSGRYNEQFF	TGTGCCAGCAGCTTAGGGTGGAGCGGGCGCTACAATGAGCAGTTCTTC
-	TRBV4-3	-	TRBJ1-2	CASSQGRIRANYGYTF	TGCGCCAGCAGCCAAGGAAGGATCAGGGCTAACTATGGCTACACCTTC
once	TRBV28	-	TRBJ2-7	CASSLSGNLDEQYF	TGTGCCAGCAGTTTATCAGGGAACCTAGACGAGCAGTACTTC
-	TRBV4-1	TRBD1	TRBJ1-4	CASSQDPTGGGEKLFF	TGCGCCAGCAGCCAAGATCCGACAGGGGGTGGTGAAAAACTGTTTTTT
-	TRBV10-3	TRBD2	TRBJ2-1	CAISAAGSSYNEQFF	TGTGCCATCAGTGCAGCGGGGAGCTCCTACAATGAGCAGTTCTTC
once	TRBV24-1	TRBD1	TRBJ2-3	CATSEVTGSGTDTQYF	TGTGCCACCAGTGAGGTGACAGGGAGTGGCACAGATACGCAGTATTTT
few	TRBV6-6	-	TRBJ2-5	CASSPRETQYF	TGTGCCAGCAGTCCGCGAGAGACCCAGTACTTC
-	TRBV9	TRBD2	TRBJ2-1	CASSVGASGSSAYNEQFF	TGTGCCAGCAGCGTAGGGGCTAGCGGGAGTTCGGCCTACAATGAGCAGTTCTTC
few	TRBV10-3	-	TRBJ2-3	CAIRAGGVLTGTDTQYF	TGTGCCATCAGAGCGGGCGGAGTCCTAACGGGGACAGATACGCAGTATTTT
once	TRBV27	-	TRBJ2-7	CASHIPGHYYEQYF	TGTGCCAGCCATATTCCGGGACATTACTACGAGCAGTACTTC
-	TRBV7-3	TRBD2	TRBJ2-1	CASSLSGSEQFF	TGTGCCAGCAGCTTAAGCGGGAGCGAGCAGTTCTTC
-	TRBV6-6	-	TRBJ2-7	CASSYSSQGYEQYF	TGTGCCAGCAGTTACTCTAGTCAGGGGTACGAGCAGTACTTC
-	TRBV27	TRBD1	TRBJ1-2	CASSLSGDRSLYTF	TGTGCCAGCAGTTTATCGGGGGACAGGTCCCTCTACACCTTC
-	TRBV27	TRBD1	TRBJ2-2	CASMGGTGVTGELFF	TGTGCCAGCATGGGAGGGACAGGGGTCACCGGGGAGCTGTTTTTT
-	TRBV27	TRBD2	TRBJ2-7	CASSLSAGVSSYEQYF	TGTGCCAGCAGTTTATCGGCGGGGGTTAGCTCCTACGAGCAGTACTTC
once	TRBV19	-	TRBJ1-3	CASRPSDSVSGNTIYF	TGTGCCAGTAGACCCTCGGACAGCGTCTCTGGAAACACCATATATTTT
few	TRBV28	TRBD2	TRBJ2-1	CASSIWGEGNNEQFF	TGTGCCAGCAGCATCTGGGGGGAGGGGAACAATGAGCAGTTCTTC
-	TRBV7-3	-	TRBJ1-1	CATYFVNTEAFF	TGTGCCACCTATTTTGTAAACACTGAAGCTTTCTTT
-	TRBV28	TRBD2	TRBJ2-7	CASSLWGLANYEQYF	TGTGCCAGCAGTTTGTGGGGACTAGCGAACTACGAGCAGTACTTC
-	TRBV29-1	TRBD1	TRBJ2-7	CSVHAGTGDSYEQYF	TGCAGCGTCCACGCGGGGACAGGGGACTCCTACGAGCAGTACTTC
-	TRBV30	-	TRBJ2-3	CAWSAGYWTQYF	TGTGCCTGGAGTGCCGGTTATTGGACGCAGTATTTT
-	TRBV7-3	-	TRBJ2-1	CASSPQGGAAYNEQFF	TGTGCCAGCAGCCCACAGGGGGGGGCCGCCTACAATGAGCAGTTCTTC
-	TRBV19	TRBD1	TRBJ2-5	CASSIGSQGAETQYF	TGTGCCAGTAGTATTGGTTCACAGGGGGCAGAGACCCAGTACTTC
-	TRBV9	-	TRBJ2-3	CASSVTSTDTQYF	TGTGCCAGCAGCGTTACTAGCACAGATACGCAGTATTTT
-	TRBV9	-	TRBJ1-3	CASSVGATLSGNTIYF	TGTGCCAGCAGCGTAGGGGCGACACTCTCTGGAAACACCATATATTTT